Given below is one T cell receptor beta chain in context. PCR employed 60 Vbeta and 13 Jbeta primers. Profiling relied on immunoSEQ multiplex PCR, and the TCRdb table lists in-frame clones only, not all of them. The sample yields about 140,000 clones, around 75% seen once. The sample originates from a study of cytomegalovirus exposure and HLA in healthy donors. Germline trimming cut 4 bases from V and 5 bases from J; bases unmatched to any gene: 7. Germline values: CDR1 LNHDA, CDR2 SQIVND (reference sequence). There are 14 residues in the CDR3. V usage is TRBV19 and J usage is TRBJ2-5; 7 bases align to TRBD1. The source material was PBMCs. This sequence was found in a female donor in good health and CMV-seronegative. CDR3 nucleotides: TGTGCCAGTAGTAGCAACAGGGGAGAGGAGACCCAGTACTTC. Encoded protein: CASSSNRGEETQYF.